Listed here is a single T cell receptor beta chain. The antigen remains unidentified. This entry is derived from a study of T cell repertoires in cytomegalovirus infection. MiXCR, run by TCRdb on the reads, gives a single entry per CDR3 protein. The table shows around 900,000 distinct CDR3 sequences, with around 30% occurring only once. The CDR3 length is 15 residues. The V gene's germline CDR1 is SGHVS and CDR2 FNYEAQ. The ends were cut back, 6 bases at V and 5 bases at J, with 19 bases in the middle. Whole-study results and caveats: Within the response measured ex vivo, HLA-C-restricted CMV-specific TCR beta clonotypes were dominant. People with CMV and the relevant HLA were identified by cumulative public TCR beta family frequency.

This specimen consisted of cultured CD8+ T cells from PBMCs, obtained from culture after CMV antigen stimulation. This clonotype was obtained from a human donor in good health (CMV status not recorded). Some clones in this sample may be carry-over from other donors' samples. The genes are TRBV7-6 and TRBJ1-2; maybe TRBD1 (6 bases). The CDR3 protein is CASSHRTEPVYGYTF. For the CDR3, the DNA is TGTGCCAGCAGTCATAGGACAGAGCCGGTGTATGGCTACACCTTC.